Below are 17 T cell receptor beta chains sequenced from a single sample in a study of T cells in Graves' hyperthyroidism and ophthalmopathy. Amplification targeted TCR beta CDR3 regions from RNA transcripts. First-round RT-PCR of the TCR CDR3 relied on the HTBI primer set. One entry per CDR3 protein, called by TCRdb with MiXCR from the multiplex PCR reads. Of 600,000 to 850,000 distinct CDR3 sequences listed, over 15% are singletons. The sample consisted of blood. Every receptor here comes from a woman in her 50s with Graves' hyperthyroidism that later progressed to Graves' ophthalmopathy.

This clonotype has only a few counts. The chain uses TRBV7-9 and TRBJ1-5; D unclear. The V end lost 5 bases, the J end lost 6 bases, and 23 bases lay between the germline ends. Germline V lookup: CDR1 SEHNR, CDR2 FQNEAQ (reference sequence). This CDR3 is 17 amino acids long. The CDR3 region is CASSPAAGVPERQPQHF. Written as DNA, the CDR3 is TGTGCCAGCAGCCCCGCCGCCGGAGTCCCCGAGCGTCAGCCCCAGCATTTT.

This clonotype has ten or more counts. The chain employs TRBV5-5 and TRBJ1-5, with a tentative D call TRBD1 (5 bases). V lost 4 bases, J lost 11 bases, and 22 bases lay in between. The CDR3 has 15 residues. From germline, CDR1 is SGHKS and CDR2 YYEKEE (reference sequence). The CDR3 nucleotides are TGTGCCAGCAGCCCGCTCCCAGAACCCAGGGTGGCCCAGCATTTT. The encoded protein is CASSPLPEPRVAQHF.

This clonotype came up many times. The V call is TRBV6-1, the J call TRBJ1-1, with D possibly being TRBD1 (5 bases). Germline V lookup: CDR1 MNHNS, CDR2 SASEGT. Trimming removed 6 bases from V and 0 bases from J, with 14 bases in between. The CDR3 length is 15 residues. CDR3 protein: CASREPGRLNTEAFF. The CDR3 DNA sequence: TGTGCCAGCAGGGAGCCGGGACGGTTGAACACTGAAGCTTTCTTT.

This clonotype was seen repeatedly, ten times or more. The chain recombines TRBV3-1 with TRBJ1-6, with 8 bases aligning to TRBD1. The CDR3 has 15 residues. Germline V CDR1 and CDR2: LGHDT, YNNKEL (reference sequence). V shed 1 base and J 8 bases; nucleotides not matched to a gene: 4. The CDR3 spells CASSQAGGPDSPLHF. Written as DNA, the CDR3 is TGTGCCAGCAGCCAAGCAGGGGGCCCGGATTCACCCCTCCACTTT.

In its sample, this clonotype was seen many times. The chain joins TRBV13 to TRBJ1-1, with unresolved D. Germline assignment: CDR1 PRHDT and CDR2 FYEKMQ (reference sequence). This CDR3 contains 13 residues. Deletions cut 5 bases from V and 3 bases from J, with 10 bases between. CDR3 sequence: CASSLEHDTEAFF. The DNA for the CDR3 is TGTGCCAGCAGCCTCGAACATGACACTGAAGCTTTCTTT.

This clonotype was seen repeatedly, ten times or more. The chain recombines TRBV6-2 or TRBV6-3 with TRBJ1-5, with a weak D call TRBD1 (6 bases). V was cut by 5 bases and J by 0 bases, with 14 bases left in between. This CDR3 is built from 16 residues. The germline V gene encodes CDR1 MNHEY and CDR2 SVGEGT. The CDR3 here is CASSRSGTHSNQPQHF. CDR3 bases: TGTGCCAGCAGTCGATCCGGGACACATAGCAATCAGCCCCAGCATTTT.

This clonotype was detected ten times or more. The CDR3: CASSEGPTNYGYTF. The CDR3 nucleotides read TGTGCCAGCAGTGAAGGACCAACTAACTATGGCTACACCTTC. The chain carries TRBV2 and TRBJ1-2; no clear D. Germline V CDR1 and CDR2: SNHLY, FYNNEI. Trimming removed 1 base from V and 0 bases from J, with 6 bases in between. The CDR3 has 14 amino acids.

This clonotype has ten or more counts. The CDR3 DNA follows: TGCGCCAGCAGCTTGGGGGGGGGCGGACGGGGGAACACTGAAGCTTTCTTT. This sequence encodes CASSLGGGGRGNTEAFF. This sequence joins TRBV5-1 and TRBJ1-1; D possibly corresponds to TRBD1 (6 bases). Germline lookup yields CDR1 SGHRS and CDR2 YFSETQ. This CDR3 is 17 amino acids long. Trimming left V 0 bases short and J 1 base short, with 16 bases between.

This clonotype showed up just a few times. V is TRBV10-1 and J is TRBJ2-1; TRBD2 matches at 9 bases. Germline V gives CDR1 WNHNN, CDR2 SYGVQD (reference sequence). CDR3 length: 16 residues. V was pared by 5 bases and J by 2 bases, with 7 bases of the junction left unmatched. CDR3 sequence (DNA): TGCGCCAGCAGTCCCGTGCGGGGGGGGGCCTACAATGAGCAGTTCTTC. It encodes CASSPVRGGAYNEQFF.

This clonotype showed up just a few times. A junction boundary mismatches the germline segment, possibly from a read error. The chain has TRBV7-7 and TRBJ2-3; 7 positions match TRBD2. The CDR3 is 15 amino acids. In germline, CDR1 is SSHAT, CDR2 FNYEAQ (reference sequence). In DNA form, the CDR3 reads TGTGCTAGCAGCTTTACTAGCGCAGGCACAGATACGCAGTATTTT. Its translation: CASSFTSAGTDTQYF.

The chain combines TRBV12-3 or TRBV12-4 with TRBJ2-3; TRBD2 agrees at 10 bases. J gave up 5 bases and V 2 bases, and 13 bases lay outside the gene matches. The CDR3 length is 18 residues. The CDR3 sequence: CASSLPGAGGPVGDTQYF. The CDR3 DNA is TGTGCCAGCAGTTTACCTGGAGCGGGGGGGCCCGTAGGAGATACGCAGTATTTT.

DNA of the CDR3: TGTGCCAGCACCCGAGGTGGGGGGCGGGAAAAACTGTTTTTT. Translated, it gives CASTRGGGREKLFF. V and J are TRBV25-1 and TRBJ1-4; tentative D call: TRBD1 (6 bases). Per germline, CDR1 MGHDK and CDR2 SYGVNS. V dropped 7 bases and J dropped 8 bases, with 17 bases sitting between them. CDR3 length equals 14 residues.

This clonotype was counted many times. The chain links TRBV9 to TRBJ2-1, with 11 bases that match TRBD2. V trimming: 0 bases; J trimming: 7 bases; junction bases outside the gene matches: 9. Germline assignment: CDR1 SGDLS and CDR2 YYNGEE. The CDR3 has 17 residues. CDR3 in amino acids: CASSVDPSGGPRNEQFF. The CDR3 DNA sequence: TGTGCCAGCAGCGTAGATCCTAGCGGGGGGCCAAGGAATGAGCAGTTCTTC. The whole variable domain, filled in from reference TRBV9 and TRBJ2-1, reads DSGVTQTPKHLITATGQRVTLRCSPRSGDLSVYWYQQSLDQGLQFLIQYYNGEERAKGNILERFSAQQFPDLHSELNLSSLELGDSALYFCASSVDPSGGPRNEQFFGPGTRLTVL.

At least ten counts were recorded for this clonotype. This chain joins TRBV20-1 and TRBJ1-5; TRBD1 agrees at 7 bases. CDR1 is DFQATT, CDR2 SNEGSKA, per germline (reference sequence). This CDR3 region has 16 residues. V lost 5 bases and J lost 2; bases outside the gene matches: 12. The CDR3 is CSALGAGGLGNQPQHF. CDR3 bases: TGCAGTGCTCTAGGGGCAGGGGGACTCGGCAATCAGCCCCAGCATTTT.

This clonotype was recorded many times. The chain uses TRBV12-3 or TRBV12-4 and TRBJ1-1; 9 nucleotides agree with TRBD1. This CDR3 contains 14 residues. The trim removed 5 bases at V and 9 bases at J, leaving 10 bases unmatched. The CDR3 protein is CASSPTGGSFKAFF. The CDR3 DNA is TGTGCCAGCAGTCCGACAGGGGGATCCTTTAAAGCTTTCTTT.

This clonotype was counted many times. This sequence joins TRBV12-3 or TRBV12-4 and TRBJ2-3, with TRBD2 identical over 13 bases. V was pared by 3 bases and J by 6 bases, with 3 bases of the junction left unmatched. The length of the CDR3 is 15 residues. CDR3 in DNA: TGTGCCAGCAGTTTGTGGACTAGCGGGGGCGATACGCAGTATTTT. Protein product: CASSLWTSGGDTQYF.

This clonotype was detected ten times or more. The gene calls are TRBV15 and TRBJ2-5; D remains unclear. The CDR3 runs to 15 residues. CDR1 is LNHNV and CDR2 is YYDKDF in the germline V gene (reference sequence). The V end lost 0 bases, the J end lost 1 base, and 9 bases lay between the germline ends. This chain's CDR3 is CATSRDLTPQETQYF. In nucleotides, the CDR3 is TGTGCCACCAGCAGAGATCTGACTCCCCAAGAGACCCAGTACTTC.